This TCR beta chain is from a study of blood T cell repertoires in COVID-19. In the study overall: Sites across the United States, Italy and Spain contributed samples from acute and convalescent COVID-19.

Clones were read by immunoSEQ multiplex PCR, and TCRdb kept only the in-frame ones, dropping some. The sample records 240,000 or so clones, around 88% being singletons. V was shortened by 5 bases and J by 9 bases, with 8 bases between the two germline ends. Germline loops: CDR1 KGHSH, CDR2 LQKENI. The CDR3 is made up of 11 amino acids. Sequenced material: peripheral blood. The V gene is TRBV18, the J gene TRBJ2-4; perhaps TRBD2 as D (6 bases). This clonotype originated in an elderly man with acute or convalescent COVID-19. The CDR3 nucleotides are TGTGCCAGCTCATCGGGAGTCATTCAGTACTTC. Translated: CASSSGVIQYF.